The 9 T cell receptor beta chains in this list originate from one sample, sequenced in a study of cytomegalovirus exposure and HLA in healthy donors (dated by TCRdb to 2017 to 2019). To prepare the library, the immunoSEQ multiplex PCR assay was applied. For the multiplex PCR, a mixture combining 60 forward primers for TCR Vbeta segments and 13 reverse primers for TCR Jbeta segments was used. TCRdb's version of the immuneACCESS table is confined to in-frame rearrangements and falls short of the full clone set. An unresolved V gene accounts for under half of the shortfall where checked; the remainder is of unknown origin. This sample gives under 100,000 clones in total; about three quarters of them show up just once. The ten largest clonotypes hold around 2% of the sample. Sequences were obtained from PBMCs. The receptors derive from a boy aged 5-17 years in good health and CMV-seronegative.

The chain uses TRBV27 and TRBJ2-7; 7 positions agree with TRBD1. The CDR3 covers 14 residues. The V gene's germline CDR1 is MNHEY and CDR2 SMNVEV (reference sequence). After removal of 5 bases from V and 4 bases from J, the junction contained 8 bases not matched to a gene. The CDR3 sequence is CASSHGTETYEQYF. CDR3 DNA sequence: TGTGCCAGCAGTCACGGGACAGAAACATACGAGCAGTACTTC.

V is TRBV30 and J is TRBJ2-5; the match to TRBD2 covers 11 bases. CDR1 is GTSNPN, CDR2 SVGIG, per germline (reference sequence). The junction had 8 bases not matched to a gene; V was cut back by 7 bases and J by 1 base. The CDR3 is made up of 15 amino acids. The chain's CDR3 is CASNPSGGTQETQYF. CDR3 sequence (DNA): TGTGCCTCCAACCCTAGCGGGGGGACCCAAGAGACCCAGTACTTC. The variable domain in full, completed from reference TRBV30 and TRBJ2-5, reads SQTIHQWPATLVQPVGSPLSLECTVEGTSNPNLYWYRQAAGRGLQLLFYSVGIGQISSEVPQNLSASRPQDRQFILSSKKLLLSDSGFYLCASNPSGGTQETQYFGPGTRLLVL.

The chain links TRBV7-8 to TRBJ2-7; D is undetermined. The V end lost 1 base, the J end lost 5 bases, and 9 bases lay between the germline ends. This CDR3 comprises 13 residues. Germline values: CDR1 SGHVS, CDR2 FQNEAQ. The CDR3 bases are TGTGCCAGCAGCTTAGACCAGGTCCACGAGCAGTACTTC. It is translated as CASSLDQVHEQYF.

The rearrangement links TRBV4-3 to TRBJ2-3; D call uncertain. CDR1 LGHNA and CDR2 YSLEER come from the germline V gene. CDR3 size: 12 residues. V dropped 2 bases and J dropped 6 bases, with 6 bases sitting between them. CDR3 DNA: TGCGCCAGCAGCCAAACCGGGGATACGCAGTATTTT. Protein product: CASSQTGDTQYF.

The chain links TRBV5-1 to TRBJ2-7; D is unresolved. CDR1 SGHRS and CDR2 YFSETQ come from the germline V gene. V was shortened by 0 bases and J by 2 bases, with 9 bases between the two germline ends. The CDR3 loop spans 14 amino acids. The CDR3 coding sequence is TGCGCCAGCAGCTTGGCCCCGGGTGCCTACGAGCAGTACTTC. Protein: CASSLAPGAYEQYF.

The rearrangement joins TRBV6-1 to TRBJ1-2, with 7 bases that match TRBD1. Germline loops: CDR1 MNHNS, CDR2 SASEGT. The junction had 10 bases not matched to a gene; V was cut back by 7 bases and J by 8 bases. CDR3 length: 13 residues. This chain's CDR3 is CASTTTGRSGYTF. Written as DNA, the CDR3 is TGTGCCAGCACTACGACAGGGAGAAGCGGCTACACCTTC.

The gene calls are TRBV7-6 and TRBJ2-3; 8 bases map to TRBD2. The V gene's germline CDR1 is SGHVS and CDR2 FNYEAQ. Unmatched junction bases numbered 8, after V lost 7 bases and J lost 2 bases. This CDR3 region has 15 residues. The CDR3 DNA reads TGTGCCAGCACCGAGCGGGGGCGAACCACAGATACGCAGTATTTT. Translating it yields CASTERGRTTDTQYF.

The CDR3 loop reads CASSIQGSYEQYF. In DNA, the CDR3 is TGTGCCAGCAGTATTCAGGGTTCCTACGAGCAGTACTTC. J is TRBJ2-7 and V is TRBV6-6; perhaps TRBD1 as D (5 bases). V shed 5 bases and J shed 1 base, with 9 bases lying between them. CDR3 size: 13 residues. The V gene's germline CDR1 is MNHNY and CDR2 SVGAGI (reference sequence).

The V gene is TRBV4-2, the J gene TRBJ2-2; TRBD2 is a possible D gene (5 bases). The CDR3 extends over 17 amino acids. Trimming stripped 1 base from V and 4 bases from J, with 16 bases between. Germline-derived CDR1 and CDR2 are LGHNA and YNFKEQ. The CDR3 nucleotides are TGTGCCAGCAGCCAAGTGAATCAGGAGGCGGGCACCGGGGAGCTGTTTTTT. Protein product: CASSQVNQEAGTGELFF.